These T cell receptor beta chains were read from a single sample in a study of cytomegalovirus exposure and HLA in healthy donors. TCRdb keeps only in-frame clones here, not all; method: immunoSEQ multiplex PCR. Among about 160,000 clones listed, roughly 80% were seen once. The specimen was PBMCs. These receptors were collected from a female donor in good health and CMV-seronegative. Both conserved end residues are part of each CDR3. D genes are given only for firm matches. Rows may omit the clone size; those that give it use once, few, many or a size class.

clone_size,j_call,d_call,v_call,cdr3_aa,cdr3_nt
-,TRBJ2-1,-,TRBV6-5,CASSSIDRLYNEQFF,TGTGCCAGCAGTTCTATAGACAGGCTGTACAATGAGCAGTTCTTC
few,TRBJ2-7,TRBD1,TRBV7-6,CASSRTGGTYEQYF,TGTGCCAGCAGCCGTACAGGGGGAACCTACGAGCAGTACTTC
-,TRBJ1-2,-,TRBV30,CAWSVLRAGGYTF,TGTGCCTGGAGTGTACTAAGGGCAGGGGGCTACACCTTC
-,TRBJ2-1,TRBD2,TRBV6-5,CASSYTSGSEQFF,TGTGCCAGCAGTTACACTAGCGGGAGTGAGCAGTTCTTC
-,TRBJ2-7,TRBD2,TRBV28,CASTTGLAGSTYEQYF,TGTGCCAGCACCACCGGACTAGCGGGTTCCACCTACGAGCAGTACTTC
-,TRBJ1-5,-,TRBV7-2,CASSLETVKGPQHF,TGTGCCAGCAGCTTAGAGACAGTAAAAGGGCCCCAGCATTTT
-,TRBJ1-4,TRBD1,TRBV19,CASADRATTNEKLFF,TGTGCCAGCGCAGACAGGGCTACAACTAATGAAAAACTGTTTTTT
-,TRBJ1-6,-,TRBV4-3,CASSPRGIGGPLHF,TGCGCCAGCAGCCCCCGGGGGATTGGGGGACCCCTCCACTTT
-,TRBJ2-2,-,TRBV5-1,CASSETLAGELFF,TGCGCCAGCAGCGAAACTCTAGCTGGGGAGCTGTTTTTT
few,TRBJ2-7,-,TRBV7-9,CSSSPTQTGFYEQYF,TGTTCCAGCAGCCCGACCCAGACAGGCTTTTACGAGCAGTACTTC
few,TRBJ1-5,-,TRBV6-4,CASSAGTAGGEPQHF,TGTGCCAGCAGCGCCGGTACGGCCGGAGGTGAGCCCCAGCATTTT
-,TRBJ2-1,TRBD2,TRBV19,CASSPGGGEQFF,TGTGCCAGTAGTCCCGGGGGGGGTGAGCAGTTCTTC
-,TRBJ2-5,TRBD1,TRBV5-6,CASSPRTGNQETQYF,TGTGCCAGCAGCCCGAGGACAGGCAACCAAGAGACCCAGTACTTC
-,TRBJ1-2,TRBD1,TRBV5-8,CASSGRGFNYGYTF,TGTGCCAGCAGCGGCAGGGGGTTTAACTATGGCTACACCTTC
-,TRBJ2-2,-,TRBV29-1,CSVVIPKGTGELFF,TGCAGCGTTGTTATCCCAAAGGGGACCGGGGAGCTGTTTTTT
few,TRBJ1-1,-,TRBV19,CASSIQVMNTEAFF,TGTGCCAGTAGTATTCAGGTTATGAACACTGAAGCTTTCTTT
-,TRBJ2-1,TRBD1,TRBV19,CATPLGQSNEQFF,TGTGCCACTCCCCTGGGACAGAGCAATGAGCAGTTCTTC
-,TRBJ2-7,TRBD2,TRBV7-7,CASSSGLAYEQYF,TGTGCTAGCAGCTCGGGACTAGCTTACGAGCAGTACTTC
-,TRBJ2-2,TRBD1,TRBV25-1,CASSGQGADTGELFF,TGTGCCAGCAGTGGACAGGGGGCGGATACCGGGGAGCTGTTTTTT
-,TRBJ2-3,TRBD2,TRBV5-1,CASSLDGTSGGTDTQYF,TGCGCCAGCAGCTTGGATGGGACTAGCGGAGGCACAGATACGCAGTATTTT
-,TRBJ1-1,-,TRBV10-3,CAISESGGSTEAFF,TGTGCCATCAGTGAGTCGGGGGGGAGCACTGAAGCTTTCTTT
-,TRBJ2-5,TRBD2,TRBV28,CASSPPGLGQETQYF,TGTGCCAGCAGTCCGCCGGGACTAGGGCAGGAGACCCAGTACTTC
-,TRBJ1-4,TRBD1,TRBV4-3,CASSQSPGQGFEKLFF,TGCGCCAGCAGCCAGAGCCCGGGACAGGGGTTTGAAAAACTGTTTTTT
few,TRBJ2-1,TRBD2,TRBV7-8,CASSLKTSGSRENEQFF,TGTGCCAGCAGCTTAAAAACTAGCGGGAGTCGGGAGAATGAGCAGTTCTTC
few,TRBJ1-1,-,TRBV4-1,CASSQALGGNTEAFF,TGCGCCAGCAGCCAAGCTCTCGGGGGGAACACTGAAGCTTTCTTT
few,TRBJ1-4,-,TRBV30,CAWSASRGGNEKLFF,TGTGCCTGGAGTGCCTCCCGGGGGGGGAATGAAAAACTGTTTTTT
-,TRBJ2-1,TRBD2,TRBV7-9,CASSLTSGAVEQFF,TGTGCCAGCAGCTTAACTAGCGGGGCGGTTGAGCAGTTCTTC
-,TRBJ2-3,TRBD2,TRBV9,CASSPGGGKEDTQYF,TGTGCCAGCAGCCCTGGCGGGGGGAAGGAAGATACGCAGTATTTT
-,TRBJ2-2,-,TRBV7-2,CASKKRESGELFF,TGTGCCAGCAAAAAGAGAGAGAGCGGGGAGCTGTTTTTT
once,TRBJ2-1,-,TRBV6-5,CASSYGRNNEQFF,TGTGCCAGCAGTTACGGCCGAAACAATGAGCAGTTCTTC
once,TRBJ2-1,-,TRBV18,CASSRTDRNEQFF,TGTGCCAGCTCACGGACGGACAGAAATGAGCAGTTCTTC
few,TRBJ2-5,-,TRBV7-2,CASKSRALETQYF,TGTGCCAGCAAGAGCAGGGCTTTAGAGACCCAGTACTTC
-,TRBJ1-2,-,TRBV4-2,CASSQDPGQGTQRRGYTF,TGTGCCAGCAGCCAAGATCCCGGACAAGGGACTCAACGGCGTGGCTACACCTTC
-,TRBJ2-1,TRBD1,TRBV6-1,CASRRTGLINEQFF,TGTGCCAGCAGAAGGACAGGGTTGATCAATGAGCAGTTCTTC
once,TRBJ2-5,TRBD2,TRBV5-1,CASSLVLAGGNPQYF,TGCGCCAGCAGCTTGGTTCTAGCGGGAGGTAACCCCCAGTACTTC
-,TRBJ2-5,TRBD2,TRBV27,CASSHGTIETQYF,TGTGCCAGCAGTCACGGGACTATAGAGACCCAGTACTTC
-,TRBJ1-1,TRBD1,TRBV5-5,CASSWTGKSTEAFF,TGTGCCAGCAGCTGGACAGGGAAGAGCACTGAAGCTTTCTTT
-,TRBJ2-7,-,TRBV7-2,CASSSPRQGSSYEQYF,TGTGCCAGCAGCTCACCGCGGCAGGGGAGCTCCTACGAGCAGTACTTC
-,TRBJ1-4,-,TRBV5-1,CASSLGQPSEKLFF,TGCGCCAGCAGCTTGGGACAGCCAAGCGAAAAACTGTTTTTT
few,TRBJ2-2,-,TRBV7-9,CASSLEIGQTNTGELFF,TGTGCCAGCAGCTTAGAGATCGGACAGACGAACACCGGGGAGCTGTTTTTT
-,TRBJ2-5,TRBD1,TRBV27,CASIQTGNPAETQYF,TGTGCCAGCATCCAGACAGGGAACCCCGCCGAGACCCAGTACTTC
-,TRBJ2-5,TRBD2,TRBV11-2,CASSSSGTSGQETQYF,TGTGCCAGCAGCTCCTCCGGGACTAGCGGACAAGAGACCCAGTACTTC
-,TRBJ2-3,TRBD2,TRBV5-4,CASSSASGRAADTQYF,TGTGCCAGCAGCTCCGCTAGCGGGAGGGCCGCAGATACGCAGTATTTT
-,TRBJ1-1,-,TRBV5-1,CASSSGTFTEAFF,TGCGCCAGCAGCTCCGGGACATTCACTGAAGCTTTCTTT
-,TRBJ2-1,TRBD2,TRBV27,CASSPYFGTSGQTSYNEQFF,TGTGCCAGCAGTCCCTACTTCGGGACTAGCGGGCAAACTTCCTACAATGAGCAGTTCTTC
-,TRBJ2-1,TRBD2,TRBV5-1,CASGTSGGRYNEQFF,TGCGCCAGCGGGACTAGCGGGGGACGCTACAATGAGCAGTTCTTC
once,TRBJ1-5,-,TRBV13,CARRGFTGQPQHF,TGTGCCAGGAGGGGGTTTACGGGTCAGCCCCAGCATTTT
-,TRBJ2-5,TRBD2,TRBV9,CASSVGGSGGKETQYF,TGTGCCAGCAGCGTAGGGGGTAGCGGGGGAAAAGAGACCCAGTACTTC
-,TRBJ2-1,-,TRBV11-2,CASSLSGSSYNEQFF,TGTGCCAGCAGCTTGTCAGGCAGTTCCTACAATGAGCAGTTCTTC
-,TRBJ2-5,-,TRBV5-1,CASRAGGQEETQYF,TGCGCCAGCAGGGCCGGAGGGCAAGAGGAGACCCAGTACTTC
-,TRBJ1-1,-,TRBV5-1,CASTAGTEAFF,TGCGCCAGCACCGCGGGGACTGAAGCTTTCTTT
-,TRBJ2-1,TRBD2,TRBV7-2,CASSPLSGGYNEQFF,TGTGCCAGCAGCCCGCTGAGCGGGGGCTACAATGAGCAGTTCTTC